Listed here is a single T cell receptor (beta chain). This sample was taken from a study of T-cell memory formation after mild COVID-19. The CDR3 totals 15 residues. The V end was cut by 5 bases, the J end by 0 bases, with 17 bases between. Germline V gene lookup returns CDR1 GTSNPN and CDR2 SVGIG (reference sequence). TCRdb independently ran MiXCR on the 5' RACE reads; one entry per CDR3 protein. The sample shows fewer than 350,000 distinct CDR3 sequences, over 7% of them seen only once. The chain uses TRBV30 and TRBJ2-7; a weak D match, TRBD2 (5 bases). Sequenced: PBMCs or a T cell subset sorted from them (not recorded which). This TCR was recovered from a man younger than 35 who had mild COVID-19 (a few samples of this study predate the infection). Cell type and time point are not known. The CDR3 nucleotides read TGTGCCTGGTCCAGCCCCGGGAAGAGCTCCTACGAGCAGTACTTC. This gives the protein CAWSSPGKSSYEQYF.